This TCR beta chain originates from a study of Ad26.COV2.S vaccination and SARS-CoV-2 variants. Sequenced by immunoSEQ multiplex PCR; TCRdb stores in-frame clones only, minus some. The profile covers 400,000 to 450,000 clones, with roughly 90% appearing a single time and more than 1.5% taken by the ten largest. In germline, CDR1 is MGHRA, CDR2 YSYEKL. The CDR3 is 14 residues long. V gave up 2 bases and J gave up 6 bases, with 13 bases separating them. The treatment denotes: some 20 received Ad26.COV2.S at low or high dose, single or two shots; 5 received placebo; per-sample allocation not given. Sampling was performed 63 days after the first vaccine or placebo injection.

The source was peripheral blood, collected in a trial of Ad26.COV2.S vaccine versus placebo. The chain employs TRBV4-1 and TRBJ1-2; possible D gene TRBD1, 6 bases. The sequence came from a person aged 18 to 59 who received the Ad26.COV2.S COVID-19 vaccine or a placebo. In nucleotides, the CDR3 is TGCGCCAGCAGCCAAACGGGGGGGGCGAATGGCTACACCTTC. Its translation: CASSQTGGANGYTF.